This T cell receptor (beta chain) is from a study of blood T cell repertoires in COVID-19. Study-wide context: The United States, Italy and Spain were the sources of the acute and convalescent COVID-19 samples.

Cohort assignment relied on participant-reported clinical history. Cohort 3 recovered donors had two negative PCRs, clearance, or symptom resolution. Source study methods: Quantification of nucleated cells was approximated via reference gene primer amplification. The table came from immunoSEQ multiplex PCR; TCRdb's copy has only in-frame clones and leaves some out. Clonal size and the V and J genes are those of that table, whereas D and trimming came from the DNA. The sample includes roughly 230,000 clones, approximately 83% seen only once; the top ten take 3% to 4%. CDR1 is MNHEY and CDR2 is SMNVEV in the germline V gene (reference sequence). The V and J ends lost 8 bases and 0 bases, in that order; junction bases with no gene match: 7. The CDR3 totals 15 residues.

The genes are TRBV27 and TRBJ1-3, with 7 bases aligning to TRBD1. Sequenced input: PBMCs or T cells enriched from blood (not recorded which). The clonotype comes from a woman aged 55-70 years who had recovered from COVID-19. The CDR3 loop reads CASGDRAYSGNTIYF. For the CDR3, the DNA is TGTGCCAGCGGAGACAGGGCCTACTCTGGAAACACCATATATTTT.